Below are 25 T cell receptor beta chains sequenced from a single sample in a study of shared clonotypes between healthy human individuals (dated by TCRdb to about 2020). Libraries came from the immunoSEQ multiplex PCR assay. Entries here come from immuneACCESS through TCRdb and include only in-frame sequences with V and J called. Some clones fail to appear in such tables; in the studies checked, an unresolved V gene covers under half of the shortfall, and the cause of the remainder is unknown. The sample table contains a few hundred thousand clones; only one count was recorded for roughly 96% of them. 0.11% of the sample rests with the top ten. CD8 naive samples were obtained by positive selection for CCR7 among CD45RO-negative cells, yielding a CD45RA+CCR7+ population from which TemRA cells were excluded. Sample: naive CD8+ T cells sorted from blood. Explained via the paper, the cell subset or site label denotes: CD45RA+CCR7+. Source of these receptors: a woman aged 25-40 years in good health.

CDR3 region: CASSYLGGGTDTQYF. CDR3 nucleotide sequence: TGTGCCAGCAGCTACCTGGGAGGCGGCACAGATACGCAGTATTTT. V and J are TRBV27 and TRBJ2-3, with D perhaps TRBD2 (6 bases). The CDR3 sequence is 15 residues long. V was clipped by 6 bases and J by 1 base, with 14 bases between them. The germline gives CDR1 MNHEY, CDR2 SMNVEV (reference sequence).

The chain employs TRBV7-6 and TRBJ2-2, with 9 bases identical to TRBD2. V lost 5 bases and J lost 0; bases outside the gene matches: 7. This CDR3 is built from 17 residues. Germline CDR1 is SGHVS and CDR2 is FNYEAQ. The CDR3 region has the DNA TGTGCCAGCAGCCTCCGAGCGGGGGGAGCGAACACCGGGGAGCTGTTTTTT. Amino acids: CASSLRAGGANTGELFF. Based on the CDR3 plus reference TRBV7-6 and TRBJ2-2, the full variable domain is GAGVSQSPRYKVTKRGQDVALRCDPISGHVSLYWYRQALGQGPEFLTYFNYEAQQDKSGLPNDRFSAERPEGSISTLTIQRTEQRDSAMYRCASSLRAGGANTGELFFGEGSRLTVL.

This chain links TRBV5-1 with TRBJ2-7, with 7 positions matching TRBD1. Looked up from germline, CDR1 is SGHRS and CDR2 is YFSETQ. There are 17 residues in the CDR3. J was trimmed by 7 bases and V by 4 bases; bases with no gene match: 20. Written as DNA, the CDR3 is TGCGCCAGCAGCGGAGGTACGCCAGGGACAGCTCCTTTGGAGCAGTACTTC. Protein: CASSGGTPGTAPLEQYF.

Notes on this clone: In the same sample, other DNA sequences code for this CDR3. This chain joins TRBV9 and TRBJ1-5; D unclear. The germline V gene has CDR1 SGDLS and CDR2 YYNGEE. The CDR3 extends over 14 amino acids. Trimming left V 0 bases short and J 3 bases short, with 7 bases between. Here the CDR3 DNA reads TGTGCCAGCAGCGTAGGCGGAGACAATCAGCCCCAGCATTTT. The encoded protein is CASSVGGDNQPQHF.

The chain has TRBV28 and TRBJ1-1; D remains ambiguous. Germline V gene lookup returns CDR1 MDHEN and CDR2 SYDVKM. Between the trimmed V and J ends, which lost 3 bases and 3 bases, there was a span of 11 bases. The CDR3 covers 14 residues. CDR3 nucleotide sequence: TGTGCCAGCAGTTTCCGACCGGCGCACACTGAAGCTTTCTTT. Translated: CASSFRPAHTEAFF. The variable domain in full, with the rest retrieved from reference TRBV28 and TRBJ1-1, is DVKVTQSSRYLVKRTGEKVFLECVQDMDHENMFWYRQDPGLGLRLIYFSYDVKMKEKGDIPEGYSVSREKKERFSLILESASTNQTSMYLCASSFRPAHTEAFFGQGTRLTVV.

The rearrangement links TRBV14 to TRBJ2-5; 7 nucleotides agree with TRBD1. V lost 0 bases and J lost 5; bases outside the gene matches: 24. CDR1 SGHDN and CDR2 FVKESK come from the germline V gene. The CDR3 totals 21 residues. The CDR3 region is CASSQDKAQGGVRWGPETQYF. The CDR3 nucleotides are TGTGCCAGCAGCCAAGATAAGGCCCAAGGGGGCGTTCGCTGGGGTCCCGAGACCCAGTACTTC.

This rearrangement joins TRBV11-1 to TRBJ1-1; weak D call: TRBD1 (5 bases). The V end was cut by 2 bases, the J end by 1 base, with 8 bases between. The germline gives CDR1 SGHAT, CDR2 FQDESV (reference sequence). The CDR3 loop spans 14 amino acids. CDR3 in DNA: TGTGCCAGCAGCTTATGGACAACGAACACTGAAGCTTTCTTT. Translation gives CASSLWTTNTEAFF.

The gene calls are TRBV6-6 and TRBJ2-2; 10 nucleotides match TRBD2. The CDR3 runs to 13 residues. Germline loops: CDR1 MNHNY, CDR2 SVGAGI (reference sequence). The junction had 0 bases not matched to a gene; V was cut back by 8 bases and J by 3 bases. The chain's CDR3 is CASLAGDTGELFF. DNA of the CDR3: TGTGCCAGCCTAGCGGGAGACACCGGGGAGCTGTTTTTT.

The rearrangement uses TRBV11-2 and TRBJ2-1; D not certain. Trimming took 1 base from V and 10 from J, leaving 5 bases between them. The germline gives CDR1 SGHAT, CDR2 FQNNGV. The CDR3 is 11 amino acids. CDR3 protein: CASSLAREQFF. As DNA, the CDR3 is TGTGCCAGCAGCTTAGCTCGGGAGCAGTTCTTC.

The chain uses TRBV7-3 and TRBJ2-2, with 11 nucleotides matching TRBD2. Germline V CDR1 and CDR2: SGHTA, FQGTGA. Trimming cost V 2 bases and J 3 bases; bases outside gene matches: 8. This CDR3 region has 18 residues. The CDR3: CASSLELAGVRDTGELFF. The CDR3 DNA reads as TGTGCCAGCAGCTTAGAACTAGCGGGAGTTCGGGACACCGGGGAGCTGTTTTTT.

The genes are TRBV15 and TRBJ2-7, with TRBD2 matching over 11 bases. Germline CDR1 LNHNV, CDR2 YYDKDF (reference sequence). J was trimmed by 2 bases and V by 1 base; bases with no gene match: 13. The CDR3 has 19 residues. In DNA, the CDR3 is TGTGCCACCAGCAGAGTAGGGGGCCTAGCGGGAGGAACCCCCTACGAGCAGTACTTC. Translating gives CATSRVGGLAGGTPYEQYF.

The V and J genes are TRBV7-8 and TRBJ2-7; D perhaps matches TRBD1 (6 bases). Germline lookup yields CDR1 SGHVS and CDR2 FQNEAQ. This CDR3 spans 14 amino acids. Trimming stripped 5 bases from V and 4 bases from J, with 15 bases between. The CDR3: CASSPFGTQYEQYF. CDR3 coding DNA: TGTGCCAGCAGCCCATTCGGGACACAATACGAGCAGTACTTC. The entire variable domain, with the rest obtained from reference TRBV7-8 and TRBJ2-7, is as follows: GAGVSQSPRYKVAKRGQDVALRCDPISGHVSLFWYQQALGQGPEFLTYFQNEAQLDKSGLPSDRFFAERPEGSVSTLKIQRTQQEDSAVYLCASSPFGTQYEQYFGPGTRLTVT.

V usage is TRBV19 and J usage is TRBJ1-5, with D uncertain. V lost 3 bases and J lost 0, with 12 bases in between. CDR1 LNHDA and CDR2 SQIVND come from the germline V gene (reference sequence). This CDR3 is built from 16 residues. The chain's CDR3 is CASSMVQVLSNQPQHF. In nucleotides, the CDR3 is TGTGCCAGTAGTATGGTGCAGGTACTTAGCAATCAGCCCCAGCATTTT.

The genes are TRBV9 and TRBJ2-2; TRBD1 matches 7 bases. The CDR3 contains 14 residues. CDR1 is SGDLS, CDR2 YYNGEE, per germline. Trimming cost V 7 bases and J 4 bases; bases outside gene matches: 7. This CDR3 is CASADRVGTGELFF. The CDR3 nucleotides read TGTGCCAGCGCCGACAGGGTGGGCACCGGGGAGCTGTTTTTT.

V is TRBV15 and J is TRBJ2-7, with a tentative D call TRBD2 (5 bases). Germline V gene data show CDR1 as LNHNV and CDR2 as YYDKDF (reference sequence). The CDR3 covers 14 residues. V was pared by 8 bases and J by 0 bases, with 14 bases between. CDR3 nucleotides: TGTGCCACCGGGGAGTCCCCGAGCTCCTACGAGCAGTACTTC. This codes for CATGESPSSYEQYF.

The sample holds one count of this clone. The genes are TRBV7-3 and TRBJ2-2, with D uncertain. CDR3 size: 11 residues. V lost 2 bases, J lost 8 bases, and 3 bases lay in between. Germline CDR1 reads SGHTA; CDR2 reads FQGTGA. The CDR3 sequence is CASSLSGELFF. DNA of the CDR3: TGTGCCAGCAGCTTATCTGGGGAGCTGTTTTTT.

DNA for the CDR3: TGTGCCAGCAGTGGTTGGACAGCATACTCTGGAAACACCATATATTTT. It is translated as CASSGWTAYSGNTIYF. The chain employs TRBV25-1 and TRBJ1-3, with D possibly matching TRBD1 (6 bases). The CDR3 consists of 16 residues. In germline, CDR1 is MGHDK, CDR2 SYGVNS. The V end lost 4 bases, the J end lost 0 bases, and 13 bases lay between the germline ends.

V and J are TRBV28 and TRBJ2-7, with D possibly TRBD2 on 6 matching bases. Germline CDR1 MDHEN, CDR2 SYDVKM. The CDR3 has 14 amino acids. V was clipped by 3 bases and J by 2 bases, with 11 bases between them. DNA for the CDR3: TGTGCCAGCAGTTTCGACGGGAGAGCCTACGAGCAGTACTTC. Protein product: CASSFDGRAYEQYF.

The CDR3 DNA reads TGTGCCATTCAACCTCTCAACTGGGATGGGGAGCAGTACTTC. It yields the protein CAIQPLNWDGEQYF. The chain combines TRBV27 with TRBJ2-7; D unclear. The CDR3 spans 14 residues. V shed 10 bases and J shed 7 bases, with 23 bases lying between them. CDR1 and CDR2 (germline): MNHEY, SMNVEV (reference sequence).

The rearrangement links TRBV4-1 to TRBJ2-7; no clear D gene. Germline-derived CDR1 and CDR2 are MGHRA and YSYEKL. CDR3 length: 14 residues. The V end was cut by 0 bases, the J end by 4 bases, with 10 bases between. The CDR3 spells CASSQDVARYEQYF. In nucleotides, the CDR3 is TGCGCCAGCAGCCAAGATGTGGCTAGATACGAGCAGTACTTC.

The V and J genes are TRBV9 and TRBJ2-5; D is perhaps TRBD2 (5 bases). Per germline, CDR1 SGDLS and CDR2 YYNGEE. The V gene lost 7 bases and the J gene lost 4 bases, with 17 bases spanning the gap. This CDR3 is built from 14 residues. The CDR3 protein is CASGRRLRVETQYF. CDR3 nucleotides: TGTGCCAGCGGGCGGAGGTTAAGGGTAGAGACCCAGTACTTC. Together with reference TRBV9 and TRBJ2-5, the CDR3 gives the full variable domain: DSGVTQTPKHLITATGQRVTLRCSPRSGDLSVYWYQQSLDQGLQFLIQYYNGEERAKGNILERFSAQQFPDLHSELNLSSLELGDSALYFCASGRRLRVETQYFGPGTRLLVL.

Comments on this clone: The sample contains more than one DNA sequence encoding this CDR3. The chain is built from TRBV20-1 and TRBJ2-1, with D hard to call. Germline lookup yields CDR1 DFQATT and CDR2 SNEGSKA (reference sequence). V shed 6 bases and J shed 4 bases, with 4 bases lying between them. The CDR3 sequence is 10 residues long. This CDR3 is CSAPYNEQFF. DNA for the CDR3: TGCAGTGCCCCATACAATGAGCAGTTCTTC.

This chain uses TRBV27 with TRBJ2-3; no clear D gene. The CDR3 is 14 residues long. Trimming stripped 4 bases from V and 1 base from J, with 9 bases between. The germline V gene encodes CDR1 MNHEY and CDR2 SMNVEV (reference sequence). The CDR3: CASSSGRGTDTQYF. As DNA, the CDR3 is TGTGCCAGCAGTTCGGGTAGAGGCACAGATACGCAGTATTTT.

V gene TRBV11-2 combines with J gene TRBJ2-3; 10 nucleotides agree with TRBD2. The germline V gene encodes CDR1 SGHAT and CDR2 FQNNGV. The V gene end was trimmed by 2 bases and the J gene end by 4 bases; junction bases not matched to a gene: 3. This CDR3 has 15 amino acids. CDR3 DNA: TGTGCCAGCAGCTTAACAGCGGGAGGGGCAGATACGCAGTATTTT. It specifies CASSLTAGGADTQYF.

CDR3 loop: CASSFGGDYNEQFF. The DNA for the CDR3 is TGTGCCAGCAGCTTTGGGGGGGATTACAATGAGCAGTTCTTC. V usage is TRBV5-4 and J usage is TRBJ2-1, with TRBD2 matching 7 bases. J lost 4 bases, V lost 2 bases, and 3 bases had no gene match. CDR1 and CDR2 from the germline V gene are SGHNT and YYREEE (reference sequence). The CDR3 is made up of 14 amino acids.